The rows below give T cell receptor beta chains drawn from one sample of a study of blood T cell repertoires in COVID-19. Profiling relied on immunoSEQ multiplex PCR, and the TCRdb table lists in-frame clones only, not all of them. In the table there are about 150,000 clones, about four fifths of which are singletons. The sequenced material came from peripheral blood. The origin of the receptors is a woman aged 55-75 years with acute or convalescent COVID-19. Each CDR3 is given with its conserved first and last residue. D genes are given only for firm matches. Size is omitted from some rows. Given values are once, few, many or a class for expanded clones.

V	length	D	size	J	DNA	CDR3
TRBV24-1	15	TRBD1	NA	TRBJ2-1	TGTGCCACCAGTTGGGGACAGAACTCCTACAATGAGCAGTTCTTC	CATSWGQNSYNEQFF
TRBV11-3	14	NA	few	TRBJ2-1	TGTGCCAGCAGTTCCGGACTCGCCTACAATGAGCAGTTCTTC	CASSSGLAYNEQFF
TRBV2	15	NA	NA	TRBJ1-5	TGTGCCAGCACCAATGGGGGGGTACGCAATCAGCCCCAGCATTTT	CASTNGGVRNQPQHF
TRBV12-3/TRBV12-4	12	TRBD1	NA	TRBJ1-1	TGTGCCAGCAGTATCGGACAGGTTGCCACGAGGTTT	CASSIGQVATRF
TRBV12-5	16	TRBD2	NA	TRBJ2-5	TGTGCTAGTGGTTTGGGGGCTAGCGGGGCCTCAGAGACCCAGTACTTC	CASGLGASGASETQYF
TRBV5-8	15	NA	once	TRBJ1-1	TGTGCCAGCAGCGAATTAGGCGGGGCATTCGCTGAAGCTTTCTTT	CASSELGGAFAEAFF
TRBV7-9	14	NA	NA	TRBJ1-1	TGTGCCAGCAGCCTCAGGGCAATGAACACTGAAGCTTTCTTT	CASSLRAMNTEAFF
TRBV7-3	16	TRBD2	NA	TRBJ2-2	TGTGCCAGCTCGCCGGGGGGGCTCACGAACACCGGGGAGCTGTTTTTT	CASSPGGLTNTGELFF
TRBV12-3/TRBV12-4	13	TRBD1	NA	TRBJ1-2	TGTGCCAGCAGACCGGACAGGGGCTATGGCTACACCTTC	CASRPDRGYGYTF
TRBV2	13	NA	NA	TRBJ1-2	TGTGCCAGCAGTAGCGGCGGAATCTATGGCTACACCTTC	CASSSGGIYGYTF
TRBV18	14	TRBD1	NA	TRBJ1-5	TGTGCCAGCTCACCGGGACAGACGAATCAGCCCCAGCATTTT	CASSPGQTNQPQHF
TRBV23-1	18	NA	NA	TRBJ1-5	TGCGCCAGCAGTCAATTATTCGGTTATCCATTCGTTAATCAGCCCCAGCATTTT	CASSQLFGYPFVNQPQHF
TRBV19	17	NA	NA	TRBJ2-5	TGTGCCAGTAGTGCCCAATGGGGGGGGGCGACTAAAGAGACCCAGTACTTC	CASSAQWGGATKETQYF
TRBV5-8	16	TRBD1	NA	TRBJ1-5	TGTGCCAGCAGGGACGGACAGGGGCTTGGCAATCAGCCCCAGCATTTT	CASRDGQGLGNQPQHF
TRBV7-9	16	NA	NA	TRBJ1-3	TGTGCCAGCAGCTCACTCGCGGGAGGATCTGGAAACACCATATATTTT	CASSSLAGGSGNTIYF
TRBV7-8	16	TRBD1	NA	TRBJ1-4	TGTGCCAGCAGCCCCCTGACGGGACAGGTGAATGAAAAACTGTTTTTT	CASSPLTGQVNEKLFF
TRBV23-1	15	NA	NA	TRBJ1-4	TGCGCCAGCAGTCAATCGGCCCGGAGAAATGAAAAACTGTTTTTT	CASSQSARRNEKLFF
TRBV19	16	NA	NA	TRBJ2-1	TGTGCCAGTAGTATCGTGACAGGCTTCGTTTACAATGAGCAGTTCTTC	CASSIVTGFVYNEQFF
TRBV5-1	15	NA	NA	TRBJ2-7	TGCGCCAGCAGTTTCGACAGCCCTACCTCCTACGAGCAGTACTTC	CASSFDSPTSYEQYF
TRBV19	15	NA	NA	TRBJ2-7	TGTGCCAGTGCTATCGACGGGACAAAGCTCTACGAGCAGTACTTC	CASAIDGTKLYEQYF
TRBV15	15	NA	NA	TRBJ2-5	TGTGCCACCAGCAGTGCTGGACACTACCAAGAGACCCAGTACTTC	CATSSAGHYQETQYF
TRBV29-1	11	TRBD1	NA	TRBJ1-2	TGCAGCGGACAGGGTGGGGGAGGCTACACCTTC	CSGQGGGGYTF
TRBV3-1/TRBV3-2	15	TRBD1	NA	TRBJ2-1	TGTGCCAGCAGCCAAGATACAGGGGCCTACAATGAGCAGTTCTTC	CASSQDTGAYNEQFF
TRBV6-1	16	TRBD1	NA	TRBJ2-1	TGTGCCAGCAGTGAGTATGGGACAGGGGCCTACAATGAGCAGTTCTTC	CASSEYGTGAYNEQFF
TRBV18	14	NA	NA	TRBJ2-5	TGTGCCAGCTCACCACCCGTCTACCAAGAGACCCAGTACTTC	CASSPPVYQETQYF
TRBV9	17	NA	NA	TRBJ2-7	TGTGCCAGCAGCGTAGACGGTGGAGGGCAGGGAGGCTACGAGCAGTACTTC	CASSVDGGGQGGYEQYF
TRBV7-9	15	TRBD1	once	TRBJ1-2	TGTGCCAGCAGCGATTCCGGACAGGTGGTGGATGGCTACACCTTC	CASSDSGQVVDGYTF
TRBV6-5	15	NA	NA	TRBJ1-4	TGTGCCAGCAGAGGAGGGCTTGCAACTAATGAAAAACTGTTTTTT	CASRGGLATNEKLFF
TRBV19	15	TRBD1	NA	TRBJ1-5	TGTGCCAGTAGTATAGGGACAGGGGGTGGTCAGCCCCAGCATTTT	CASSIGTGGGQPQHF
TRBV7-3	15	NA	NA	TRBJ2-1	TGTGCCAGCAGCTCCACTAGCCCCTCCTACAATGAGCAGTTCTTC	CASSSTSPSYNEQFF
TRBV7-3	20	TRBD2	NA	TRBJ2-2	TGTGCCAGCAGCCCAAAGCGTTTGAGCGGGGGGGCGTCGAACACCGGGGAGCTGTTTTTT	CASSPKRLSGGASNTGELFF
TRBV9	14	TRBD1	few	TRBJ1-1	TGTGCCAGCAGCTCGACAGGGGCCGGACGTGAAGCTTTCTTT	CASSSTGAGREAFF
TRBV5-1	15	TRBD2	NA	TRBJ2-6	TGCGCCAGCAGGACCGGGACTACTGGGGCCAACGTCCTGACTTTC	CASRTGTTGANVLTF
TRBV3-1/TRBV3-2	17	NA	few	TRBJ1-6	TGTGCCAGCAGCCAAGATAACGCGGGCTCCTATAATTCACCCCTCCACTTT	CASSQDNAGSYNSPLHF